One and the same sample provided the 31 T cell receptor beta chains below, sequenced in a study of blood T cell repertoires in COVID-19 (dated by TCRdb to 2019 to 2021). Library preparation used the immunoSEQ multiplex PCR assay. TCRdb's version of the immuneACCESS table is confined to in-frame rearrangements and falls short of the full clone set. An unresolved V gene accounts for under half of the shortfall where checked; the remainder is of unknown origin. The sample table contains about 200,000 clones; only one count was recorded for approximately 83% of them. The ten largest clones capture 9.5% to 12% of the sample. Sample: peripheral blood. These receptors were taken from a human donor with active or convalescent COVID-19. The donor label of this sample is uncertain.

The rearrangement uses TRBV9 and TRBJ2-2; no firm D call. Germline assignment: CDR1 SGDLS and CDR2 YYNGEE. This CDR3 has 13 amino acids. V lost 4 bases and J lost 8, with 12 bases in between. The CDR3 is CASSPTGGGELFF. The CDR3 DNA sequence: TGTGCCAGCAGCCCCACGGGTGGGGGGGAGCTGTTTTTT.

The rearrangement links TRBV12-3 or TRBV12-4 to TRBJ2-7, with TRBD1 as a possible D gene (5 bases). The CDR3 runs 12 residues. V lost 5 bases and J lost 6, with 11 bases in between. CDR3 nucleotides: TGTGCCAGCAGTCCCCCAGGGCGCGAGCAGTACTTC. Amino acids: CASSPPGREQYF.

The CDR3 reads CASSPQTDVEFF. The CDR3 nucleotides read TGTGCCAGCAGCCCTCAGACAGACGTTGAGTTTTTT. The V call is TRBV7-9, the J call TRBJ1-4, with a weak D call TRBD1 (5 bases). V lost 5 bases and J lost 16, with 17 bases in between. This CDR3 contains 12 residues. CDR1 and CDR2 (germline): SEHNR, FQNEAQ (reference sequence).

J is TRBJ2-3 and V is TRBV28; 9 bases are a match to TRBD1. Unmatched junction bases numbered 5, after V lost 7 bases and J lost 3 bases. CDR1 and CDR2 (germline): MDHEN, SYDVKM. The CDR3 length is 14 residues. CDR3 amino acids: CASTTGTGTDTQYF. For the CDR3, the DNA is TGTGCCAGCACGACCGGGACAGGGACAGATACGCAGTATTTT.

The rearrangement joins TRBV29-1 to TRBJ2-7; tentative D call: TRBD1 (6 bases). CDR1 and CDR2 (germline): SQVTM, ANQGSEA. CDR3 length equals 19 residues. With 3 bases removed from V and 4 bases from J, the gap between germline ends came to 31 bases. The CDR3 nucleotides read TGCAGCGTTGATAAATTGGCACAGGGCCCCCACATTTCCCATTACGAGCAGTACTTC. It encodes CSVDKLAQGPHISHYEQYF.

The DNA of the CDR3 is TGCGCCAGCAGTGACGGGGTGGGGGAGACCCAGTACTTC. Encoded protein: CASSDGVGETQYF. The chain links TRBV10-2 to TRBJ2-5; D is possibly TRBD2 (5 bases). There are 13 residues in the CDR3. V gave up 3 bases and J gave up 5 bases, with 10 bases separating them. Germline-derived CDR1 and CDR2 are WSHSY and SAAADI.

The V call is TRBV6-5, the J call TRBJ1-1; possible D gene TRBD1, 5 bases. CDR3 length equals 16 residues. Germline V gene sequence: CDR1 MNHEY, CDR2 SVGAGI. Deletions cut 4 bases from V and 0 bases from J, with 15 bases between. The CDR3 nucleotides read TGTGCCAGCAGTTCCCGACAGTACCCCATGAACACTGAAGCTTTCTTT. Translating gives CASSSRQYPMNTEAFF.

The chain links TRBV7-3 to TRBJ2-2; D not resolved. CDR1 is SGHTA and CDR2 is FQGTGA in the germline V gene. The CDR3 consists of 12 residues. The V end lost 5 bases, the J end lost 6 bases, and 7 bases lay between the germline ends. The CDR3 here is CASSLAPGELFF. The DNA of the CDR3 is TGTGCCAGCAGCCTGGCCCCCGGGGAGCTGTTTTTT.

The chain recombines TRBV5-5 with TRBJ1-2; 7 bases are a match to TRBD1. Germline values: CDR1 SGHKS, CDR2 YYEKEE (reference sequence). The CDR3 length is 13 residues. V lost 5 bases and J lost 3; bases outside the gene matches: 4. CDR3 nucleotides: TGTGCCAGCAGTTTCGACAGGGACTATGGCTACACCTTC. Protein product: CASSFDRDYGYTF.

The gene calls are TRBV7-9 and TRBJ1-5; 9 bases match TRBD1. Germline loops: CDR1 SEHNR, CDR2 FQNEAQ (reference sequence). The V gene end was trimmed by 10 bases and the J gene end by 9 bases; junction bases not matched to a gene: 10. The CDR3 spans 13 residues. The CDR3 protein is CATNGDRDGPQHF. The DNA of the CDR3 is TGTGCCACTAACGGGGACAGGGATGGGCCCCAGCATTTT.

The chain employs TRBV4-1 and TRBJ2-4; D perhaps matches TRBD2 (6 bases). Trimming pared 0 bases from V and 1 base from J, leaving 16 bases between. Germline CDR1 MGHRA, CDR2 YSYEKL. The CDR3 sequence is 18 residues long. In DNA, the CDR3 is TGCGCCAGCAGCCAAGATACCCTAGGGACTGGGGCCAAAAACATTCAGTACTTC. Amino acids: CASSQDTLGTGAKNIQYF.

V gene TRBV5-1 combines with J gene TRBJ1-2; 7 nucleotides align to TRBD1. Germline assignment: CDR1 SGHRS and CDR2 YFSETQ. The V gene end was trimmed by 0 bases and the J gene end by 8 bases; junction bases not matched to a gene: 7. The CDR3 has 14 residues. The chain's CDR3 is CASSLALTGSGYTF. CDR3 sequence (DNA): TGCGCCAGCAGCTTGGCCTTGACAGGGTCGGGCTACACCTTC.

V and J are TRBV6-6 and TRBJ2-3; tentatively, D is TRBD2 (6 bases). The CDR3 has 15 residues. Per germline, CDR1 MNHNY and CDR2 SVGAGI (reference sequence). V was clipped by 6 bases and J by 8 bases, with 21 bases between them. The CDR3 DNA is TGTGCCAGCAGCCGGACATGGACGGGGGATGGTACGCAGTATTTT. Protein product: CASSRTWTGDGTQYF.

The V gene is TRBV10-3, the J gene TRBJ1-1, with D perhaps TRBD1 (5 bases). The V end lost 2 bases, the J end lost 4 bases, and 11 bases lay between the germline ends. Germline V gene sequence: CDR1 ENHRY, CDR2 SYGVKD. The CDR3 sequence is 14 residues long. CDR3 DNA sequence: TGTGCCATCAGTGAGGGGGAGGGGACCACTGAAGCTTTCTTT. It codes for CAISEGEGTTEAFF.

V gene TRBV28 combines with J gene TRBJ2-5; TRBD1 is a possible D gene (5 bases). The germline CDR1 and CDR2 sequences are MDHEN and SYDVKM. V dropped 4 bases and J dropped 2 bases, with 17 bases sitting between them. This CDR3 has 16 amino acids. In nucleotides, the CDR3 is TGTGCCAGCAGTTCCGTCGACAGAGCCCTACAAGAGACCCAGTACTTC. Protein: CASSSVDRALQETQYF. Complete variable domain (other parts from reference TRBV28 and TRBJ2-5): DVKVTQSSRYLVKRTGEKVFLECVQDMDHENMFWYRQDPGLGLRLIYFSYDVKMKEKGDIPEGYSVSREKKERFSLILESASTNQTSMYLCASSSVDRALQETQYFGPGTRLLVL.

This chain joins TRBV12-3 or TRBV12-4 and TRBJ2-7; tentatively, D is TRBD2 (5 bases). The CDR3 is made up of 12 amino acids. Trimming pared 2 bases from V and 6 bases from J, leaving 8 bases between. CDR3 in amino acids: CASSLYLAEQYF. Here the CDR3 DNA reads TGTGCCAGCAGTTTATATCTAGCCGAGCAGTACTTC.

This rearrangement joins TRBV28 to TRBJ1-1, with D perhaps matching TRBD1 (5 bases). Germline CDR1 MDHEN, CDR2 SYDVKM. V was pared by 10 bases and J by 3 bases, with 21 bases between. CDR3 size: 15 residues. The CDR3 DNA is TGTGCCATCACCCCTACCCGGACATACTACACTGAAGCTTTCTTT. Its protein is CAITPTRTYYTEAFF.

The chain has TRBV2 and TRBJ1-2; TRBD1 agrees at 7 bases. The trim removed 3 bases at V and 7 bases at J, leaving 11 bases unmatched. The CDR3 length is 15 residues. Germline values: CDR1 SNHLY, CDR2 FYNNEI. Written as DNA, the CDR3 is TGTGCCAGCAGTGACTACCAGGGGGTCCGTGCTGGCTACACCTTC. This gives the protein CASSDYQGVRAGYTF.

This clone was seen a single time. V is TRBV3-1 (or the pseudogene TRBV3-2) and J is TRBJ2-2; perhaps TRBD2 as D (6 bases). V shed 5 bases and J shed 6 bases, with 16 bases lying between them. CDR1 LGHDT and CDR2 YNNKEL come from the germline V gene (reference sequence). This CDR3 region has 15 residues. The CDR3 region is CASSSLAGGPGELFF. DNA of the CDR3: TGTGCCAGCAGCAGCCTCGCCGGGGGACCCGGGGAGCTGTTTTTT.

The chain recombines TRBV27 with TRBJ1-2; possible D gene TRBD1, 6 bases. V lost 1 base and J 6 bases, leaving 24 bases between the germline ends. In germline, CDR1 is MNHEY, CDR2 SMNVEV (reference sequence). The CDR3 totals 18 residues. CDR3 sequence reads: CASSLLGGPLQVDHGYTF. The DNA for the CDR3 is TGTGCCAGCAGTTTATTAGGGGGACCGCTGCAAGTTGATCATGGCTACACCTTC.

This chain connects TRBV4-1 to TRBJ2-3, with 8 bases matching TRBD2. With V trimmed by 1 base and J by 6 bases, 9 bases remained unmatched. CDR3 size: 16 residues. CDR1 and CDR2 from the germline V gene are MGHRA and YSYEKL. The CDR3 here is CASSQGNGRDYDTQYF. Here the CDR3 DNA reads TGCGCCAGCAGCCAAGGGAACGGGAGGGATTATGATACGCAGTATTTT.

The rearrangement uses TRBV11-3 and TRBJ2-1, with TRBD1 identical over 8 bases. The trim removed 5 bases at V and 15 bases at J, leaving 9 bases unmatched. Germline loops: CDR1 SGHNT, CDR2 YENEEA. The CDR3 contains 12 residues. The CDR3 DNA sequence: TGTGCCAGCAGCCCGGGGCAGGGGGCCCCGTTCTTC. Protein sequence: CASSPGQGAPFF.

V and J are TRBV7-9 and TRBJ2-7; 10 nucleotides line up with TRBD1. V trimming: 1 base; J trimming: 4 bases; junction bases outside the gene matches: 7. The CDR3 spans 16 residues. CDR1 and CDR2 (germline): SEHNR, FQNEAQ (reference sequence). CDR3 sequence reads: CASSLVPGQGSYEQYF. In nucleotides, the CDR3 is TGTGCCAGCAGCTTAGTGCCGGGACAGGGGTCGTACGAGCAGTACTTC.

The rearrangement uses TRBV28 and TRBJ1-3; D is undetermined. The CDR3 length is 16 residues. In germline, CDR1 is MDHEN, CDR2 SYDVKM. V dropped 4 bases and J dropped 0 bases, with 13 bases sitting between them. CDR3 DNA sequence: TGTGCCAGCAGTTCTCCGGGATTGCGCTCTGGAAACACCATATATTTT. It codes for CASSSPGLRSGNTIYF.

J is TRBJ2-4 and V is TRBV27; 7 bases line up with TRBD2. This CDR3 contains 14 residues. Trimming removed 6 bases from V and 2 bases from J; junction bases left unmatched: 4. CDR1 MNHEY and CDR2 SMNVEV come from the germline V gene (reference sequence). The CDR3 DNA reads as TGTGCCAGCAGCACCGGGACTACCAAAAACATTCAGTACTTC. This gives the protein CASSTGTTKNIQYF.

The chain carries TRBV12-3 or TRBV12-4 and TRBJ1-5; possible D gene TRBD1, 5 bases. V gave up 4 bases and J gave up 9 bases, with 13 bases separating them. This CDR3 region has 13 residues. CDR3 protein: CASSSTPGGPQHF. As DNA, the CDR3 is TGTGCCAGCAGTTCCACACCCGGGGGGCCCCAGCATTTT.

The chain carries TRBV28 and TRBJ1-6; unclear D gene. Germline loops: CDR1 MDHEN, CDR2 SYDVKM. The CDR3 is 17 residues long. V lost 2 bases and J lost 0, with 11 bases in between. The CDR3 spells CASSLNDGSSYNSPLHF. The CDR3 DNA reads as TGTGCCAGCAGTTTAAACGACGGGAGCTCCTATAATTCACCCCTCCACTTT.

The V call is TRBV19, the J call TRBJ1-2; D possibly corresponds to TRBD1 (5 bases). This CDR3 is built from 12 residues. Germline loops: CDR1 LNHDA, CDR2 SQIVND (reference sequence). The V and J ends lost 4 bases and 7 bases respectively, with 10 bases between them. CDR3 in amino acids: CASSTGRFGYTF. The CDR3 nucleotides are TGTGCCAGTAGTACAGGGAGGTTTGGCTACACCTTC.

This chain connects TRBV24-1 to TRBJ2-1; 13 bases are a match to TRBD2. With 2 bases clipped from V and 6 bases from J, the junction kept 6 bases outside the gene matches. The CDR3 totals 17 residues. In germline, CDR1 is KGHDR, CDR2 SFDVKD. The CDR3 is CATSDYTSGRVVNEQFF. CDR3 coding DNA: TGTGCCACCAGTGATTATACTAGCGGGAGGGTGGTCAATGAGCAGTTCTTC.

The rearrangement joins TRBV19 to TRBJ2-1, with D possibly matching TRBD1 (6 bases). Between the trimmed V and J ends, which lost 3 bases and 7 bases, there was a span of 16 bases. The CDR3 consists of 15 residues. From germline, CDR1 is LNHDA and CDR2 SQIVND (reference sequence). Written as DNA, the CDR3 is TGTGCCAGTAGTATTTCAATACAGAGGGGGAATGAGCAGTTCTTC. This codes for CASSISIQRGNEQFF. The full variable domain, rest sourced from reference TRBV19 and TRBJ2-1, is DGGITQSPKYLFRKEGQNVTLSCEQNLNHDAMYWYRQDPGQGLRLIYYSQIVNDFQKGDIAEGYSVSREKKESFPLTVTSAQKNPTAFYLCASSISIQRGNEQFFGPGTRLTVL.

V is TRBV7-2 and J is TRBJ1-4, with 9 bases fitting TRBD1. Germline CDR1 reads SGHTA; CDR2 reads FQGNSA. Trimming removed 3 bases from V and 2 bases from J; junction bases left unmatched: 1. The CDR3 has 15 residues. The CDR3 bases are TGTGCCAGCAGCTTCGACAGGGGGACTAATGAAAAACTGTTTTTT. The encoded protein is CASSFDRGTNEKLFF.